This record concerns one T cell receptor beta chain sequence. V shed 8 bases, J shed 7 bases, and the junction held 5 bases outside the gene matches. CDR1 is SGHAT, CDR2 FQNNGV, per germline. This CDR3 comprises 14 residues. These data originate in a study of memory CD4+ T cells and cytomegalovirus serostatus. For the study at large: Of the healthy Belgian adults, 9 were CMV seropositive and 20 to 30 seronegative.

The assay was immunoSEQ multiplex PCR, and TCRdb's table has in-frame clones only and misses some. Among some 60,000 clones, about 80% were seen once, and the ten largest hold over 2%. The sort gate was single viable CD3+CD4+CD8-CD45RO+ cells for memory CD4+ T cells. The TCR was taken from an adult in good health and CMV-seropositive. Sequencing was done on a sample of memory CD4+ T cells from blood. The genes are TRBV11-2 and TRBJ2-1, with TRBD2 identical over 13 bases. The CDR3: CASGLAGVQNEQFF. Written as DNA, the CDR3 is TGTGCCAGCGGACTAGCGGGAGTCCAGAATGAGCAGTTCTTC.